Sequencing of this T cell receptor beta chain was carried out in a study of T cells after posttransplantation cyclophosphamide. The assay was immunoSEQ multiplex PCR, and TCRdb's table has in-frame clones only and misses some. Altogether about 14,000 clones were found in the sample, and no singletons occur. Study results and caveats: Recipient CMV seropositivity and CMV reactivation strongly tracked TRB clonality. Blood and skin or GI T cell repertoires showed limited TRB overlap. Donor CD8+ memory clones often dominated recipient blood repertoires at later times.

Treatment was busulfan-fludarabine conditioning, a marrow graft, and cyclophosphamide on days +3 and +4. In this sample, this clone turned up many times. Its antigen is unidentified. The germline gives CDR1 SGHRS, CDR2 YFSETQ. The CDR3 covers 13 residues. The V gene lost 0 bases and the J gene lost 4 bases, with 7 bases spanning the gap. Sequences were derived from PBMCs, sampled 950 to 1,200 days after allogeneic stem cell transplant with posttransplant cyclophosphamide. This clonotype was sampled from a female patient aged 40-49 years who received an allogeneic stem cell transplant from a related donor, was CMV-positive, and had no GVHD. The graft donor may account for some of the T cells. The chain is built from TRBV5-1 and TRBJ2-5; maybe TRBD2 (5 bases). CDR3 bases: TGCGCCAGCAGCTTGGGACTAACAGAGACCCAGTACTTC. Translating gives CASSLGLTETQYF.